Detailed here is one T cell receptor beta chain. It has no known antigen specificity. The record has no base qualities; no much larger clone is one base away. The data derive from a study of blood T cell repertoires in COVID-19 (dated by TCRdb to the early 2020s). For context, the study as a whole: Samples covering the acute and convalescent phases of COVID-19 were provided by collaborators in the United States, Italy and Spain. The material from the prospective study consisted of cDNA or gDNA derived from T cells, B-cell-depleted T cells, or PBMCs. The dataset comprised deeply sampled blood TCRbeta repertoires from subjects exposed to, actively infected with, or recovered from COVID-19. A freely available public database, intended as a resource for researchers studying the immune response to SARS-CoV-2, is where the repertoires were released. Samples were obtained from the ongoing ImmuneRACE study (first 160 participants) and from approximately 1,200 subjects provided by 6 global collaborators. The sample metadata nearly always contained a de-identified subject ID, COVID-19 status, age in years and sex. Where HLA class I and class II types were available, the types were taken from metadata supplied by the sample provider, not from assay-based typing. Overall study outcomes, separate from this receptor: Clinical and demographic metadata were provided uncurated, with the amount varying by source and participant.

TCRbeta CDR3 regions were amplified from genomic DNA using the immunoSEQ Assay, a bias-controlled multiplex PCR. Regarding the original processing steps: The number of nucleated cells in each sample was estimated by amplification of reference gene primers within the assay. To quantify the absolute abundance of each unique TCRbeta CDR3 rearrangement, sequence reads were collapsed and filtered. For each sample, productive Simpson clonality was calculated as the square root of Simpson's diversity index across productive rearrangements. This is the immuneACCESS table as TCRdb keeps it, with only in-frame sequences that have V and J called. A part of the clones is gone; compared with another copy, unresolved V genes explain less than half, and the rest is unexplained. The V and J calls and clone size come from that table; D and trimming were worked out from the DNA. The sample yields approximately 80,000 clones; about 86% were counted once. Approximately 40% of the sample belongs to the ten largest clones.

The collaborating institutions used their own protocols to collect whole blood in K2EDTA tubes. For TCRbeta analysis, collaborators shipped samples as frozen whole blood, isolated PBMCs, or DNA extracted from either of those sample types. CDR1 GTSNPN and CDR2 SVGIG were looked up in the germline V gene (reference sequence). There are 17 amino acids in the CDR3, from cysteine to phenylalanine inclusive. The kept DNA is CDR3 alone, 51 bases in frame from the first base. Relative to germline, V is missing 1 base and J is missing 6 bases, with 12 bases of the junction outside any gene match. Specimen: peripheral blood. The chain employs TRBV30 and TRBJ2-1, and 10 junction bases match TRBD2. This TCR was recovered from a man of 80 years or more with acute or convalescent COVID-19. This receptor has the CDR3 CAWSASLLAGVFNEQFF. In nucleotide form, the sequence is TGTGCCTGGAGTGCCTCTCTTCTAGCGGGAGTTTTCAATGAGCAGTTCTTC.